This T cell receptor beta chain was recorded in a study of blood T cell repertoires in COVID-19. Across the study: Both acute and convalescent COVID-19 samples were obtained from the United States, Italy and Spain. The cDNA or gDNA used as material had been derived from T cells, B-cell-depleted T cells, or PBMCs.

As handled by the study authors: Using reference gene primer amplification, nucleated cell counts were estimated. Libraries were prepared by immunoSEQ multiplex PCR; TCRdb keeps only in-frame clonotypes and omits some of them. That table is the source of V, J and clone size, and D and trimming were worked out from the DNA. The data show 45,000 to 55,000 clones, roughly 80% seen once. There are 16 residues in the CDR3. Germline loops: CDR1 SGHTA, CDR2 FQGTGA. The trim removed 2 bases at V and 3 bases at J, leaving 4 bases unmatched. This receptor was taken from a man in his fifties with acute or convalescent COVID-19. The chain is built from TRBV7-3 and TRBJ2-2; 9 bases match TRBD2. Specimen: peripheral blood. The CDR3 protein is CASSLGGGAHTGELFF. The CDR3 coding sequence is TGTGCCAGCAGCTTAGGCGGGGGGGCCCACACCGGGGAGCTGTTTTTT.